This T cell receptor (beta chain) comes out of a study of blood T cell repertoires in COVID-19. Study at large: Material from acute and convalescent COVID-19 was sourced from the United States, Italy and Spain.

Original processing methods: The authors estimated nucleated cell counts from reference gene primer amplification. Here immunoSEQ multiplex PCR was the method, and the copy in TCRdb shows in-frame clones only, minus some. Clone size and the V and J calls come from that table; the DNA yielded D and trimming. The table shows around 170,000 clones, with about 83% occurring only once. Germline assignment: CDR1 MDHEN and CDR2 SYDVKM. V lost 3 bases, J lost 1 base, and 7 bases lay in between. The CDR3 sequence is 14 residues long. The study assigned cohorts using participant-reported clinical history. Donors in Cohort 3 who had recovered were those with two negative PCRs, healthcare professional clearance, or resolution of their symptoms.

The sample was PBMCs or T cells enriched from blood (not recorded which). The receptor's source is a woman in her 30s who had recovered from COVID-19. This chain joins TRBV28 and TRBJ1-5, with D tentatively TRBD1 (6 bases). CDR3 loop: CASSFRGSNQPQHF. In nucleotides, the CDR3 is TGTGCCAGCAGTTTTAGGGGGAGCAATCAGCCCCAGCATTTT.